These 8 T cell receptor beta chains share one sample of origin, sequenced in a study of blood T cell repertoires in COVID-19. Libraries were prepared by immunoSEQ multiplex PCR; TCRdb keeps only in-frame clonotypes and omits some of them. The sample gives about 97,000 clones, 78% of which show up once; about 9% is in the top ten. Sequenced: peripheral blood. The receptors were gathered from a man between 60 and 75 years old with active or convalescent COVID-19.

This clone has just one count. The chain recombines TRBV3-1 (or the pseudogene TRBV3-2) with TRBJ1-1; TRBD1 matches 8 bases. V trimming: 6 bases; J trimming: 4 bases; junction bases outside the gene matches: 4. Germline-derived CDR1 and CDR2 are LGHDT and YNNKEL (reference sequence). CDR3 size: 13 residues. In DNA, the CDR3 is TGTGCCAGCAGGACAGGGGTTGGCACTGAAGCTTTCTTT. Amino acid sequence: CASRTGVGTEAFF.

This sequence joins TRBV7-9 and TRBJ1-3; TRBD1 aligns across 11 bases. Germline values: CDR1 SEHNR, CDR2 FQNEAQ (reference sequence). J lost 1 base, V lost 7 bases, and 9 bases had no gene match. This CDR3 is 17 amino acids long. CDR3 DNA sequence: TGTGCCAGCATAGAAGGGACAGGGGGGTTGTCTGGAAACACCATATATTTT. Residues: CASIEGTGGLSGNTIYF.

This clone was observed a handful of times. The gene calls are TRBV6-2 or TRBV6-3 and TRBJ1-5; perhaps TRBD1 as D (6 bases). This CDR3 is built from 14 residues. Trimming stripped 2 bases from V and 7 bases from J, with 12 bases between. Germline CDR1 reads MNHEY; CDR2 reads SVGEGT. The CDR3 is CASSYNRDGQPQHF. DNA for the CDR3: TGTGCCAGCAGTTACAACAGGGACGGGCAGCCCCAGCATTTT.

The V call is TRBV12-5, the J call TRBJ2-2; 7 bases fit TRBD1. CDR1 is LGHNT and CDR2 is FRNRAP in the germline V gene. V shed 6 bases, J shed 5 bases, and the junction held 6 bases outside the gene matches. The CDR3 runs to 14 residues. The CDR3: CASGKTGVTGELFF. The CDR3 DNA reads as TGTGCTAGTGGAAAAACAGGGGTAACCGGGGAGCTGTTTTTT.

J is TRBJ1-2 and V is TRBV28; TRBD1 matches at 9 bases. The ends lost 6 bases at V and 3 bases at J; junction bases unmatched: 5. The CDR3 is made up of 14 amino acids. Germline V gene sequence: CDR1 MDHEN, CDR2 SYDVKM. CDR3 sequence: CASRGTGSDYGYTF. The DNA of the CDR3 is TGTGCCAGCAGAGGGACAGGGTCAGACTATGGCTACACCTTC.

The V gene is TRBV19, the J gene TRBJ1-2, with 7 bases that match TRBD1. Germline V lookup: CDR1 LNHDA, CDR2 SQIVND (reference sequence). J gave up 6 bases and V 10 bases, and 11 bases lay outside the gene matches. The CDR3 is 13 amino acids. This CDR3 is CATRSWDSHGYTF. CDR3 sequence (DNA): TGTGCCACTCGTTCCTGGGACAGCCATGGCTACACCTTC.

This rearrangement joins TRBV7-9 to TRBJ2-1; unclear D gene. Germline-derived CDR1 and CDR2 are SEHNR and FQNEAQ (reference sequence). Between the trimmed V and J ends, which lost 5 bases and 0 bases, there was a span of 11 bases. This CDR3 is built from 15 residues. The CDR3 reads CASSLRSSSYNEQFF. Here the CDR3 DNA reads TGTGCCAGCAGCCTTCGGAGTAGCTCCTACAATGAGCAGTTCTTC.

The chain has TRBV19 and TRBJ2-1; D may be TRBD2 (5 bases). Germline assignment: CDR1 LNHDA and CDR2 SQIVND (reference sequence). CDR3 length equals 15 residues. Deletions cut 6 bases from V and 3 bases from J, with 15 bases between. The CDR3 reads CASSTTDLLYNEQFF. CDR3 DNA sequence: TGTGCCAGTAGCACAACGGACTTACTCTACAATGAGCAGTTCTTC.